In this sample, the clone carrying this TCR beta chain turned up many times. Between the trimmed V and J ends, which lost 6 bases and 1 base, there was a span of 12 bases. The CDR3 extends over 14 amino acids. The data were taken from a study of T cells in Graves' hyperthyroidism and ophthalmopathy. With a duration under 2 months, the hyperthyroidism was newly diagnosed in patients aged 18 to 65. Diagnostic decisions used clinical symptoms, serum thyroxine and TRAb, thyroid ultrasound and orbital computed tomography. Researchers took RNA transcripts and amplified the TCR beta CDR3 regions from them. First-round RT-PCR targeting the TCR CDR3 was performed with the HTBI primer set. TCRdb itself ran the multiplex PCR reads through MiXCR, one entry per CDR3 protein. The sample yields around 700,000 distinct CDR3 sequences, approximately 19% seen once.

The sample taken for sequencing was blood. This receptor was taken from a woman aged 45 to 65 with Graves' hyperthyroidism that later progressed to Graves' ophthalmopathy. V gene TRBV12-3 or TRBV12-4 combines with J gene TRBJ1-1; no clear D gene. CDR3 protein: CASRTWTRNTEAFF. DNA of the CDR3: TGTGCCAGCAGGACCTGGACCAGGAACACTGAAGCTTTCTTT.